This TCR beta chain was captured in a study of T cell responses to AZD1222 COVID-19 vaccine. This clone occurred a few times. Germline-derived CDR1 and CDR2 are GTSNPN and SVGIG (reference sequence). The trim removed 4 bases at V and 3 bases at J, leaving 6 bases unmatched. The CDR3 length is 15 residues. Only in-frame clones appear in the TCRdb table, and some are missing; sequencing was by immunoSEQ multiplex PCR. Of about 130,000 clones listed, 85% to 90% are singletons. The chain joins TRBV30 to TRBJ1-3, with 10 bases fitting TRBD1. The sample here was peripheral blood, taken on day 0 of AZD1222 vaccination. The TCR sequence derives from an adult in good health. This CDR3 is CAWIRQGAVGNTIYF. CDR3 DNA: TGTGCCTGGATCCGACAGGGGGCGGTTGGAAACACCATATATTTT. The entire variable domain, with the rest obtained from reference TRBV30 and TRBJ1-3, is as follows: SQTIHQWPATLVQPVGSPLSLECTVEGTSNPNLYWYRQAAGRGLQLLFYSVGIGQISSEVPQNLSASRPQDRQFILSSKKLLLSDSGFYLCAWIRQGAVGNTIYFGEGSWLTVV.